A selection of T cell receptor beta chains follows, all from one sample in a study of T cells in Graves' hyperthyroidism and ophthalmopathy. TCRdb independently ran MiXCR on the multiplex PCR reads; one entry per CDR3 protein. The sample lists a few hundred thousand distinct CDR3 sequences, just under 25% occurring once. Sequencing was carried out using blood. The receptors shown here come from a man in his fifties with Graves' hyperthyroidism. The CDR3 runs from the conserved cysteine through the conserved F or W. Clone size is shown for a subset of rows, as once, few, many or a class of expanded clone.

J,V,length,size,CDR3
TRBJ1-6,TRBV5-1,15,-,CASSLEDSSYSPLHF
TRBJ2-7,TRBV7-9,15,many,CASSLAGRGSDEQYF
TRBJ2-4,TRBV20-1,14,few,CSARLAGVKNIQYF
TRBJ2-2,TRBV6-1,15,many,CASSERTGNTGELFF
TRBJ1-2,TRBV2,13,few,CASIRGGSYGYTF
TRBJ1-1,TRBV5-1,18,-,CASSARLGRGQGKTEAFF
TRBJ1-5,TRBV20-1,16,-,CSARGQGLGGNQPQHF
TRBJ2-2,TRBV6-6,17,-,CASSYSGASGYTGELFF
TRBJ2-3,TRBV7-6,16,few,CASSQRAGGVTDTQYF
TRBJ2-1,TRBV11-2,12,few,CASSLSEFEQFF
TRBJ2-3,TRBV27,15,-,CASSSRLAGVDTQYF
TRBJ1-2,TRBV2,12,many,CASAAGGDGYTF
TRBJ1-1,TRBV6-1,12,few,CASSIRDGEAFF
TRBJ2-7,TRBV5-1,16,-,CASSRTTGTSVYGQYF
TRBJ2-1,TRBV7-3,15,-,CASSSQGASYNEQFF
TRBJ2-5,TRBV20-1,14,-,CSARKPYRQETQYF
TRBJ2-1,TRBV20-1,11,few,CSVHEADEQFF
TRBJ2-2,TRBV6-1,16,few,CASRPGLAGHTGELFF
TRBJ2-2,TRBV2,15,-,CASSVVGVGTGELFF
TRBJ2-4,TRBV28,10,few,CASGGSIQYF
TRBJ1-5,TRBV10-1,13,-,CASEPLALQPQHF
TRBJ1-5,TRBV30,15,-,CAWGAGGVPGQPQHF
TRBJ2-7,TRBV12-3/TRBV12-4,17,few,CASSLASGPAFSYEQYF
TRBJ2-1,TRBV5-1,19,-,CASSLGLAGSEFLEGEQFF
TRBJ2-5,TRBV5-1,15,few,CASSLSPGAQETQYF
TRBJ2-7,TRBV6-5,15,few,CASSYGARDLYEQYF
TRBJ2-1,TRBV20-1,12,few,CSARGFVGEQFF
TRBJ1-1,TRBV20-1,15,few,CSARVGGTLNTEAFF
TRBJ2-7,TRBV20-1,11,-,CSAEGDYEQYF
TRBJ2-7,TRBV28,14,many,CASRRAGSDYEQYF
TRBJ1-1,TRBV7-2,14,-,CASSLVVGWTEAFF
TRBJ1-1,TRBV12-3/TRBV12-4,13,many,CASSQKGGTEAFF
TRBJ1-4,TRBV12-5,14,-,CASGLVVRSEKLFF
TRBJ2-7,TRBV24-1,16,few,CATSDRSGRSSYEQYF
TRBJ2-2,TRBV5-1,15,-,CASSLEQGPTGELFF
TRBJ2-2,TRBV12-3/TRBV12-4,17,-,CASSPVAGGFGTGELFF
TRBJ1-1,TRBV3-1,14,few,CASSQVGMNTEAFF
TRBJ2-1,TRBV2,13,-,CASRATSANEQFF
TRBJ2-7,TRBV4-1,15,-,CASSQDAGANREQYF
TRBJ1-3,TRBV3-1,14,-,CASSQRTTGNTIYF
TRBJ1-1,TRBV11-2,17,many,CASSFVVAVTMNTEAFF
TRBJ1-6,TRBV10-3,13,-,CAIRDGRDSPLHF
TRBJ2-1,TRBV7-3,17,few,CASSLGGAGGLNNEQFF
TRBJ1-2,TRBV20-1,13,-,CSARWPTNYGYTF
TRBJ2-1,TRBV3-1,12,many,CASSPGPSEQFF
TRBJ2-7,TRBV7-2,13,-,CASPGAYPYEQYF
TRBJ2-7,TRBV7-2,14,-,CASSPRIDGYEQYF